A single sample gave rise to the 30 T cell receptor beta chains below, sequenced in a study of blood T cell repertoires in COVID-19. Measured with immunoSEQ multiplex PCR; TCRdb has only the in-frame clones, and not every one. The sample includes roughly 330,000 clones, roughly nine tenths of them seen just once. Sequencing was carried out using peripheral blood. These receptors came from a man between 18 and 35 years old who had recovered from COVID-19.

The chain carries TRBV3-1 (or the pseudogene TRBV3-2) and TRBJ2-2; unclear D gene. This CDR3 comprises 14 residues. Germline values: CDR1 LGHDT, CDR2 YNNKEL (reference sequence). The V gene lost 0 bases and the J gene lost 2 bases, with 4 bases spanning the gap. This CDR3 reads CASSQETNTGELFF. The CDR3, as DNA: TGTGCCAGCAGCCAAGAAACTAACACCGGGGAGCTGTTTTTT.

The chain's CDR3 is CASSYSTRGQSPLHF. CDR3 sequence (DNA): TGTGCCAGCAGTTACTCGACCAGGGGGCAATCACCCCTCCACTTT. The genes are TRBV6-5 and TRBJ1-6; 8 nucleotides match TRBD1. V gave up 0 bases and J gave up 10 bases; unmatched junction bases: 5. This CDR3 is 15 amino acids long. From germline, CDR1 is MNHEY and CDR2 SVGAGI.

The CDR3: CASSDPSGNQPQHF. The CDR3, as DNA: TGTGCCAGCAGTGATCCCTCAGGGAATCAGCCCCAGCATTTT. The J gene is TRBJ1-5, the V gene TRBV2; TRBD1 is a possible D gene (5 bases). Germline V gene lookup returns CDR1 SNHLY and CDR2 FYNNEI. V was clipped by 3 bases and J by 4 bases, with 10 bases between them. The CDR3 is made up of 14 amino acids.

V usage is TRBV11-2 and J usage is TRBJ2-7; possible D gene TRBD1, 5 bases. Between the trimmed V and J ends, which lost 7 bases and 7 bases, there was a span of 11 bases. Per the germline V gene, CDR1 is SGHAT and CDR2 is FQNNGV. The length of the CDR3 is 11 residues. CDR3 loop: CASTQGAEQYF. The CDR3 bases are TGTGCCAGCACCCAAGGGGCTGAGCAGTACTTC.

V and J are TRBV11-3 and TRBJ2-7; 9 bases map to TRBD1. Germline values: CDR1 SGHNT, CDR2 YENEEA. J gave up 4 bases and V 3 bases, and 4 bases lay outside the gene matches. The CDR3 covers 14 residues. The CDR3 spells CASSFTGGKYEQYF. CDR3 DNA: TGTGCCAGCAGCTTTACAGGGGGCAAGTACGAGCAGTACTTC.

The chain joins TRBV13 to TRBJ2-1; 10 bases line up with TRBD2. The CDR3 extends over 16 amino acids. Germline V lookup: CDR1 PRHDT, CDR2 FYEKMQ (reference sequence). The junction had 7 bases not matched to a gene; V was cut back by 4 bases and J by 4 bases. For the CDR3, the DNA is TGTGCCAGCAGCTCCGGACTAGCGGACCTATACAATGAGCAGTTCTTC. It translates to CASSSGLADLYNEQFF.

The rearrangement links TRBV3-1 (or the pseudogene TRBV3-2) to TRBJ2-1; TRBD1 agrees at 8 bases. V lost 4 bases and J lost 4; bases outside the gene matches: 0. The CDR3 contains 13 residues. CDR1 and CDR2 (germline): LGHDT, YNNKEL (reference sequence). The CDR3: CASSRTGYNEQFF. The DNA of the CDR3 is TGTGCCAGCAGCCGGACAGGGTACAATGAGCAGTTCTTC.

The rearrangement joins TRBV7-9 to TRBJ1-2; 9 positions match TRBD1. This CDR3 contains 15 residues. The ends lost 5 bases at V and 8 bases at J; junction bases unmatched: 12. CDR1 SEHNR and CDR2 FQNEAQ come from the germline V gene (reference sequence). In DNA, the CDR3 is TGTGCCAGCAGCAGAATAGACAGGGGGATTGAAGGCTACACCTTC. Its protein product is CASSRIDRGIEGYTF.

The V and J genes are TRBV10-2 and TRBJ1-6; no clear D gene. CDR1 is WSHSY and CDR2 is SAAADI in the germline V gene. The CDR3 length is 14 residues. The V end lost 6 bases, the J end lost 10 bases, and 16 bases lay between the germline ends. The CDR3 sequence: CASRDGGGRSPLHF. The CDR3 region has the DNA TGCGCCAGCAGAGACGGCGGAGGAAGGTCACCCCTCCACTTT.

This chain links TRBV6-2 or TRBV6-3 with TRBJ2-3; D may be TRBD2 (6 bases). V was trimmed by 4 bases and J by 0 bases, leaving 14 bases between them. Germline V gene data show CDR1 as MNHEY and CDR2 as SVGEGT. This CDR3 spans 16 amino acids. CDR3 DNA: TGTGCCAGCAGTTGGGGTAGCGGTTCTAGCACAGATACGCAGTATTTT. Translating it yields CASSWGSGSSTDTQYF.

The chain recombines TRBV4-1 with TRBJ2-3; 9 bases map to TRBD2. The V gene's germline CDR1 is MGHRA and CDR2 YSYEKL. The CDR3 runs to 15 residues. The J segment lost 5 bases and the V segment lost 5 bases, leaving 8 bases of the junction unmatched. The CDR3 spells CASSGGGGAEDTQYF. The CDR3 DNA sequence: TGCGCCAGCAGCGGGGGCGGGGGGGCTGAAGATACGCAGTATTTT.

V usage is TRBV3-1 (or the pseudogene TRBV3-2) and J usage is TRBJ1-5; D not resolved. The CDR3 is 18 amino acids. Germline CDR1 is LGHDT and CDR2 is YNNKEL (reference sequence). V was shortened by 4 bases and J by 0 bases, with 19 bases between the two germline ends. The CDR3 is CASSRESPRGRSNQPQHF. CDR3 sequence (DNA): TGTGCCAGCAGCCGAGAGAGCCCGAGAGGGCGTAGCAATCAGCCCCAGCATTTT.

In nucleotides, the CDR3 is TGTGCCAGCACGCCGGGACAGGGGTGGCAGCCCCAGCATTTT. Translating gives CASTPGQGWQPQHF. The chain couples TRBV2 to TRBJ1-5; TRBD1 aligns across 10 bases. Germline CDR1 is SNHLY and CDR2 is FYNNEI. The CDR3 spans 14 residues. With V trimmed by 7 bases and J by 7 bases, 7 bases remained unmatched.

This clone has only a few counts. The rearrangement joins TRBV4-1 to TRBJ2-2; TRBD1 is a possible D gene (5 bases). Germline V lookup: CDR1 MGHRA, CDR2 YSYEKL. V shed 4 bases and J shed 0 bases, with 9 bases lying between them. This CDR3 has 15 amino acids. The CDR3 nucleotides read TGCGCCAGCAGCCTGCAGGGAACGAACACCGGGGAGCTGTTTTTT. Translating it yields CASSLQGTNTGELFF.

The chain recombines TRBV5-8 with TRBJ2-3; TRBD1 aligns across 11 bases. The CDR3 is 16 amino acids. Germline V gene sequence: CDR1 SGHTS, CDR2 YDEGEE. Trimming removed 0 bases from V and 6 bases from J; junction bases left unmatched: 6. The CDR3 coding sequence is TGTGCCAGCAGCTTGGGCCGGACAGGGGGCGCGGATACGCAGTATTTT. Translating it yields CASSLGRTGGADTQYF.

The V and J genes are TRBV2 and TRBJ1-6; 9 positions match TRBD1. With V trimmed by 7 bases and J by 0 bases, 7 bases remained unmatched. The CDR3 runs to 17 residues. Looked up from germline, CDR1 is SNHLY and CDR2 is FYNNEI. In nucleotides, the CDR3 is TGTGCCAGCATTATGTCGACAGGGGGCTCCTATAATTCACCCCTCCACTTT. Protein sequence: CASIMSTGGSYNSPLHF.

The count of this clone is one. The genes are TRBV19 and TRBJ1-6; 7 bases match TRBD1. The CDR3 contains 16 residues. V lost 5 bases and J lost 7; bases outside the gene matches: 11. Germline CDR1 and CDR2: LNHDA and SQIVND (reference sequence). The CDR3 loop reads CASSPGADRDNSPLHF. In DNA form, the CDR3 reads TGTGCCAGTAGTCCCGGGGCCGACAGGGACAATTCACCCCTCCACTTT. Variable domain in full (rest from reference TRBV19 and TRBJ1-6): DGGITQSPKYLFRKEGQNVTLSCEQNLNHDAMYWYRQDPGQGLRLIYYSQIVNDFQKGDIAEGYSVSREKKESFPLTVTSAQKNPTAFYLCASSPGADRDNSPLHFGNGTRLTVT.

The chain uses TRBV2 and TRBJ2-1, with 10 bases matching TRBD2. V shed 5 bases and J 7 bases; nucleotides not matched to a gene: 11. Germline CDR1 SNHLY, CDR2 FYNNEI. The CDR3 totals 16 residues. CDR3 nucleotides: TGTGCCAGCAGTCCCCTAGCGGGAGTGGGCGGGAATGAGCAGTTCTTC. It is translated as CASSPLAGVGGNEQFF.

This clone appeared a single time. The J gene is TRBJ1-3, the V gene TRBV5-1, with 7 bases fitting TRBD1. Germline V gives CDR1 SGHRS, CDR2 YFSETQ. CDR3 length: 14 residues. The V segment lost 5 bases and the J segment 2 bases; nucleotides outside the gene matches: 4. CDR3 nucleotides: TGCGCCAGCAGTGACAGGGCGACTGGAAACACCATATATTTT. This sequence encodes CASSDRATGNTIYF.

J is TRBJ1-2 and V is TRBV3-1 (or the pseudogene TRBV3-2); 9 nucleotides match TRBD1. With 4 bases clipped from V and 7 bases from J, the junction kept 4 bases outside the gene matches. Germline CDR1 reads LGHDT; CDR2 reads YNNKEL (reference sequence). The CDR3 length is 13 residues. This CDR3 reads CASSPTGGGGYTF. The CDR3 nucleotides read TGTGCCAGCAGCCCGACAGGGGGTGGTGGCTACACCTTC.

This chain uses TRBV5-1 with TRBJ2-5; D possibly corresponds to TRBD1 (6 bases). The V and J ends lost 1 base and 2 bases respectively, with 12 bases between them. This CDR3 is 15 amino acids long. CDR1 is SGHRS, CDR2 YFSETQ, per germline. CDR3 residues: CASSLIPDRQETQYF. The CDR3 DNA reads TGCGCCAGCAGCTTGATCCCCGACAGGCAAGAGACCCAGTACTTC. Full variable domain (outside the CDR3, taken from reference TRBV5-1 and TRBJ2-5): KAGVTQTPRYLIKTRGQQVTLSCSPISGHRSVSWYQQTPGQGLQFLFEYFSETQRNKGNFPGRFSGRQFSNSRSEMNVSTLELGDSALYLCASSLIPDRQETQYFGPGTRLLVL.

The chain carries TRBV19 and TRBJ2-3; TRBD2 aligns across 13 bases. The CDR3 sequence is 16 residues long. Trimming removed 6 bases from V and 1 base from J; junction bases left unmatched: 4. Germline CDR1 is LNHDA and CDR2 is SQIVND (reference sequence). The CDR3 coding sequence is TGTGCCAGTAGCGCCGGACTAGCGGGGGGCACAGATACGCAGTATTTT. Translation gives CASSAGLAGGTDTQYF.

The CDR3 sequence: CASKTGKDYGYTF. CDR3 DNA: TGTGCCAGCAAGACAGGGAAAGACTATGGCTACACCTTC. The chain joins TRBV27 to TRBJ1-2, with TRBD1 identical over 7 bases. The CDR3 runs to 13 residues. Germline V gives CDR1 MNHEY, CDR2 SMNVEV (reference sequence). V shed 7 bases and J 3 bases; nucleotides not matched to a gene: 5.

The chain is built from TRBV11-2 and TRBJ1-6; the match to TRBD1 covers 9 bases. J was trimmed by 6 bases and V by 3 bases; bases with no gene match: 6. Looked up from germline, CDR1 is SGHAT and CDR2 is FQNNGV. The CDR3 has 16 residues. DNA of the CDR3: TGTGCCAGCAGCTTTAGGGACAGGGAGGGTAATTCACCCCTCCACTTT. It yields the protein CASSFRDREGNSPLHF.

This clone has a single count. The chain combines TRBV7-3 with TRBJ2-1, with 9 bases aligning to TRBD1. Germline CDR1 reads SGHTA; CDR2 reads FQGTGA. The CDR3 contains 15 residues. J gave up 5 bases and V 2 bases, and 4 bases lay outside the gene matches. The CDR3 DNA reads as TGTGCCAGCAGCTTAGCTGGGACAGGGAACAATGAGCAGTTCTTC. It specifies CASSLAGTGNNEQFF.

In DNA, the CDR3 is TGTGCCAGCAGCGCTCCGGGAAGCAATCAGCCCCAGCATTTT. It encodes CASSAPGSNQPQHF. V and J are TRBV7-9 and TRBJ1-5; D unclear. The CDR3 consists of 14 residues. Trimming left V 5 bases short and J 1 base short, with 9 bases between. CDR1 is SEHNR and CDR2 is FQNEAQ in the germline V gene (reference sequence).

The rearrangement joins TRBV5-1 to TRBJ1-2; D unresolved. The CDR3 covers 16 residues. Trimming removed 1 base at V and 0 bases at J, with 13 bases between. Per the germline V gene, CDR1 is SGHRS and CDR2 is YFSETQ. The CDR3 protein is CASSLRPAASNYGYTF. The CDR3 DNA sequence: TGCGCCAGCAGCTTGAGGCCGGCGGCTTCTAACTATGGCTACACCTTC.

The rearrangement joins TRBV19 to TRBJ2-7; D not resolved. The germline V and J ends were trimmed by 7 bases and 0 bases, with 10 bases remaining between them. This CDR3 contains 13 residues. The germline gives CDR1 LNHDA, CDR2 SQIVND (reference sequence). CDR3 loop: CASNEAASYEQYF. For the CDR3, the DNA is TGTGCCAGTAATGAGGCGGCCTCCTACGAGCAGTACTTC.

The genes are TRBV3-1 (or the pseudogene TRBV3-2) and TRBJ2-1, with 7 bases that match TRBD2. V shed 0 bases, J shed 9 bases, and the junction held 5 bases outside the gene matches. The germline V gene has CDR1 LGHDT and CDR2 YNNKEL (reference sequence). The CDR3 covers 14 residues. The CDR3 DNA reads as TGTGCCAGCAGCCAAGAATGGGCTAGCGGTGAGCAGTTCTTC. Protein: CASSQEWASGEQFF.

This chain connects TRBV7-9 to TRBJ1-4, with D maybe TRBD1 (5 bases). The CDR3 is 15 residues long. Germline CDR1 and CDR2: SEHNR and FQNEAQ (reference sequence). V was clipped by 1 base and J by 8 bases, with 14 bases between them. CDR3 sequence: CASSLGGTQGEKLFF. In nucleotides, the CDR3 is TGTGCCAGCAGCTTAGGGGGCACCCAGGGCGAAAAACTGTTTTTT. The entire variable domain, with the rest obtained from reference TRBV7-9 and TRBJ1-4, is as follows: DTGVSQNPRHKITKRGQNVTFRCDPISEHNRLYWYRQTLGQGPEFLTYFQNEAQLEKSRLLSDRFSAERPKGSFSTLEIQRTEQGDSAMYLCASSLGGTQGEKLFFGSGTQLSVL.